The next 19 T cell receptor beta chains were all read from a single sample in a study of shared clonotypes between healthy human individuals. Method: immunoSEQ multiplex PCR; TCRdb's copy keeps in-frame clones and lacks some. The table lists 1,500,000 or so clones, roughly 96% of them singletons. Sequences were obtained from naive CD4+ T cells sorted from blood. The subset was: CD45RA+ positively selected. All receptors come from a man aged 25 to 40 in good health.

The gene calls are TRBV7-6 and TRBJ2-1; 14 nucleotides match TRBD2. The germline V gene encodes CDR1 SGHVS and CDR2 FNYEAQ. The CDR3 runs to 15 residues. Trimming took 1 base from V and 7 from J; bases not matched to a gene: 0. CDR3 in DNA: TGTGCCAGCAGCTTAGGGACTAGCGGGAGGAATGAGCAGTTCTTC. This encodes CASSLGTSGRNEQFF.

The genes are TRBV19 and TRBJ2-7; TRBD1 agrees at 7 bases. CDR3 length: 12 amino acids. Trimming took 7 bases from V and 3 from J; bases not matched to a gene: 3. The V gene's germline CDR1 is LNHDA and CDR2 SQIVND (reference sequence). The CDR3 reads CASKGTDYEQYF. The CDR3 DNA reads TGTGCCAGTAAAGGGACAGACTACGAGCAGTACTTC.

The gene calls are TRBV6-5 and TRBJ2-7, with D unresolved. CDR3 length equals 13 residues. Trimming shortened V by 7 bases and J by 3 bases, and 13 bases separated the two germline ends. In germline, CDR1 is MNHEY, CDR2 SVGAGI. The CDR3 DNA reads TGTGCCAGCACCCCTCAGCCCAACTACGAGCAGTACTTC. This translates into CASTPQPNYEQYF.

The rearrangement links TRBV21-1 to TRBJ1-1. TRBV21-1 has pseudogene status. CDR3 length equals 13 residues. The CDR3 region has the DNA TGTGCCAGCAGCAAACGGCCGGACACTGAAGCTTTCTTT. It encodes CASSKRPDTEAFF.

This clone was recorded only once. The rearrangement uses TRBV5-6 and TRBJ2-5; 10 nucleotides align to TRBD2. The V and J ends lost 4 bases and 5 bases, in that order; junction bases with no gene match: 11. The CDR3 totals 16 residues. CDR1 and CDR2 from the germline V gene are SGHDT and YYEEEE. The CDR3 nucleotides read TGTGCCAGCAGCCCCCGCCTAGCGGGAGTCGGGGAGACCCAGTACTTC. It is translated as CASSPRLAGVGETQYF.

The gene calls are TRBV7-2 and TRBJ2-2, with TRBD2 matching 10 bases. The V gene end was trimmed by 5 bases and the J gene end by 7 bases; junction bases not matched to a gene: 13. The CDR3 is 17 residues long. Germline V gene data show CDR1 as SGHTA and CDR2 as FQGNSA. The CDR3: CASSPGPGTSDNGELFF. The DNA of the CDR3 is TGTGCCAGCAGCCCCGGGCCCGGGACTAGCGATAACGGGGAGCTGTTTTTT. Variable domain in full (rest from reference TRBV7-2 and TRBJ2-2): GAGVSQSPSNKVTEKGKDVELRCDPISGHTALYWYRQSLGQGLEFLIYFQGNSAPDKSGLPSDRFSAERTGGSVSTLTIQRTQQEDSAVYLCASSPGPGTSDNGELFFGEGSRLTVL.

The chain has TRBV11-2 and TRBJ2-1; 11 bases align to TRBD2. Trimming cost V 2 bases and J 0 bases; bases outside gene matches: 3. CDR1 is SGHAT and CDR2 is FQNNGV in the germline V gene. CDR3 length: 17 residues. The DNA of the CDR3 is TGTGCCAGCAGCTTACGACTAGCGGGAACCTCCTACAATGAGCAGTTCTTC. Translation gives CASSLRLAGTSYNEQFF.

The chain couples TRBV10-3 to TRBJ2-7; D unresolved. There are 13 residues in the CDR3. V was shortened by 7 bases and J by 3 bases, with 13 bases between the two germline ends. Per the germline V gene, CDR1 is ENHRY and CDR2 is SYGVKD. This chain's CDR3 is CAIIAGGFYEQYF. The CDR3 DNA reads TGTGCCATCATCGCAGGCGGATTCTACGAGCAGTACTTC.

The rearrangement links TRBV14 to TRBJ2-7; the D is unclear. The germline V and J ends were trimmed by 1 base and 4 bases, with 5 bases remaining between them. In germline, CDR1 is SGHDN, CDR2 FVKESK. This CDR3 has 12 amino acids. DNA for the CDR3: TGTGCCAGCAGCCAAGGGTGGTACGAGCAGTACTTC. Translated, it gives CASSQGWYEQYF.

This chain uses TRBV7-9 with TRBJ2-7; 12 bases are a match to TRBD2. V shed 0 bases and J 6 bases; nucleotides not matched to a gene: 6. This CDR3 region has 16 residues. Germline values: CDR1 SEHNR, CDR2 FQNEAQ (reference sequence). The CDR3 nucleotides read TGTGCCAGCAGCTTAGCGCTAGCGGGAGGGCCGAGCGAGCAGTACTTC. Amino acids: CASSLALAGGPSEQYF.

The V and J genes are TRBV7-9 and TRBJ2-1, with TRBD1 matching over 11 bases. V lost 5 bases to trimming and J lost 1 base; unmatched junction nucleotides: 4. The CDR3 runs 16 residues. Germline CDR1 reads SEHNR; CDR2 reads FQNEAQ (reference sequence). Here the CDR3 DNA reads TGTGCCAGCAGCACGGGACAGGGGGGATCCTACAATGAGCAGTTCTTC. Its protein is CASSTGQGGSYNEQFF.

On this clone itself: One junction end disagrees with the germline gene, perhaps due to a read error. V usage is TRBV6-6 and J usage is TRBJ2-7, with 8 bases lining up with TRBD2. In germline, CDR1 is MNHNY, CDR2 SVGAGI (reference sequence). This CDR3 contains 13 residues. The CDR3 region is CASSSSEEREFVF. The CDR3 region has the DNA TGTGCCAGCAGTTCTAGTGAGGAGCGGGAGTTTGTTTTC.

The genes are TRBV5-4 and TRBJ1-1, with unresolved D. CDR1 SGHNT and CDR2 YYREEE come from the germline V gene (reference sequence). With 4 bases removed from V and 5 bases from J, the gap between germline ends came to 18 bases. There are 15 residues in the CDR3. CDR3: CASSSFFAGATEAFF. The CDR3 DNA reads TGTGCCAGCAGCAGTTTCTTCGCTGGTGCGACTGAAGCTTTCTTT.

The V and J genes are TRBV11-3 and TRBJ1-1; 10 bases are a match to TRBD1. Germline V CDR1 and CDR2: SGHNT, YENEEA. The trim removed 4 bases at V and 1 base at J, leaving 12 bases unmatched. The CDR3 consists of 18 residues. The CDR3 DNA sequence: TGTGCCAGCAGCTCCCACCGGAGGACAGGGGGTGGGAACACTGAAGCTTTCTTT. Translation gives CASSSHRRTGGGNTEAFF.

J is TRBJ2-3 and V is TRBV5-4; D ambiguous. This CDR3 region has 15 residues. CDR1 and CDR2 (germline): SGHNT, YYREEE (reference sequence). V dropped 3 bases and J dropped 6 bases, with 17 bases sitting between them. The CDR3 is CASSSTSPAADTQYF. The CDR3 coding sequence is TGTGCCAGCAGCTCAACGTCCCCGGCGGCGGATACGCAGTATTTT.

The chain uses TRBV27 and TRBJ2-5; 11 bases align to TRBD2. The CDR3 spans 15 residues. Germline assignment: CDR1 MNHEY and CDR2 SMNVEV (reference sequence). J gave up 11 bases and V 5 bases, and 13 bases lay outside the gene matches. In DNA, the CDR3 is TGTGCCAGCAGTATGCGGACTAGCGGGTCTTTAGCTCAGTACTTC. This codes for CASSMRTSGSLAQYF.

On this clone itself: The same CDR3 can be traced to other DNA sequences in this sample. The chain uses TRBV6-5 and TRBJ2-3; the D is unclear. CDR3 length equals 14 residues. Germline V gene lookup returns CDR1 MNHEY and CDR2 SVGAGI. The V and J ends lost 5 bases and 0 bases respectively, with 9 bases between them. CDR3 in DNA: TGTGCCAGCAGTCCCCGGTGGAGCACAGATACGCAGTATTTT. Its protein is CASSPRWSTDTQYF.

The chain joins TRBV9 to TRBJ2-3; 8 positions match TRBD2. The ends lost 0 bases at V and 2 bases at J; junction bases unmatched: 8. This CDR3 has 17 amino acids. The germline V gene has CDR1 SGDLS and CDR2 YYNGEE. This CDR3 reads CASSVEGIAGYTDTQYF. Written as DNA, the CDR3 is TGTGCCAGCAGCGTAGAAGGAATAGCGGGGTACACAGATACGCAGTATTTT.

For this clone: Other DNA sequences in the same sample also yield this CDR3. The J gene is TRBJ2-7, the V gene TRBV5-5; the D is unclear. This CDR3 spans 12 amino acids. Trimming stripped 3 bases from V and 2 bases from J, with 6 bases between. Per germline, CDR1 SGHKS and CDR2 YYEKEE (reference sequence). CDR3 nucleotide sequence: TGTGCCAGCAGCTCTGGAACCTACGAGCAGTACTTC. It yields the protein CASSSGTYEQYF.